This T cell receptor (beta chain) derives from a study of CD8 T cells in Susac syndrome. Per germline, CDR1 MDHEN and CDR2 SYDVKM. The CDR3 has 16 amino acids. V was clipped by 6 bases and J by 0 bases; unmatched bases: 9. The authors reverse transcribed roughly 0.5 to 1 ug RNA with random hexamers. TCRdb reprocessed the immunoSEQ multiplex PCR reads via MiXCR and lists one record per CDR3 protein. This sample has 150,000 to 190,000 distinct CDR3 sequences, with 94% found just once. The receptor was isolated from a human donor with multiple sclerosis. The J gene is TRBJ2-7, the V gene TRBV28; TRBD1 aligns across 9 bases. Sequencing was done on a sample of CD8+ T cells from PBMCs. The CDR3 sequence: CASRITGTGLSYEQYF. The CDR3 coding sequence is TGTGCCAGCAGGATTACCGGGACAGGGCTCTCCTACGAGCAGTACTTC.